This entry concerns a single T cell receptor beta chain. Its antigen remains unknown. This sample was taken from a study of T cells in narcolepsy. Study summary: Patients with NT1 or NT2 and healthy control donors were enrolled.

Here immunoSEQ multiplex PCR was the method, and the copy in TCRdb shows in-frame clones only, minus some. The sample has over 15,000 clones, 65% to 90% seen once. Study-wide findings and caveats: Autoreactive HCRT-specific and TRIB2-specific clonotypes were marked in same-patient CSF-versus-blood CD4+ comparisons. Reportedly, autoreactive clonotypes were serially detected in patients' blood but not controls'. Some memory CD4+ repertoires had no autoreactive clone sequences.

CDR1 and CDR2 from the germline V gene are SGHAT and FQNNGV. Trimming left V 5 bases short and J 5 bases short, with 15 bases between. This CDR3 contains 14 residues. This receptor was taken from a human donor in good health. V and J are TRBV11-2 and TRBJ1-1; no definite D call. Material for sequencing was memory (CD45RA-) CD4+ T cells from blood. In nucleotides, the CDR3 is TGTGCCAGCAGCGTAAAAATCTCCGGGACTGAAGCTTTCTTT. This codes for CASSVKISGTEAFF. The whole variable domain, filled in from reference TRBV11-2 and TRBJ1-1, reads EAGVAQSPRYKIIEKRQSVAFWCNPISGHATLYWYQQILGQGPKLLIQFQNNGVVDDSQLPKDRFSAERLKGVDSTLKIQPAKLEDSAVYLCASSVKISGTEAFFGQGTRLTVV.